This T cell receptor beta chain originates from a study of T cell responses to AZD1222 COVID-19 vaccine. Whole-study results and caveats: Vaccination with two AZD1222 doses was followed by a rise in Spike-specific TCR breadth and depth. Repertoires were obtained only post-peak T cell response. AZD1222 recipients seropositive at baseline numbered only five or six.

Trimming removed 0 bases from V and 4 bases from J, with 16 bases in between. This CDR3 contains 17 residues. Germline CDR1 is LNHNV and CDR2 is YYDKDF (reference sequence). Of note for this clone: The antigen is not known.

Profiling relied on immunoSEQ multiplex PCR, and the TCRdb table lists in-frame clones only, not all of them. This table holds more than 120,000 clones, 85% to 90% found once. The TCR was taken from an adult who received the AZD1222 COVID-19 vaccine. The rearrangement joins TRBV15 to TRBJ1-5, with D uncertain. Sequencing used peripheral blood, obtained 28 days after the second AZD1222 dose. The DNA for the CDR3 is TGTGCCACCAGCAGAGATAAGTCCTTGGGGAAAAATCAGCCCCAGCATTTT. Amino acids: CATSRDKSLGKNQPQHF.